These 32 T cell receptor beta chains were all obtained from the same sample, sequenced in a study of cytomegalovirus exposure and HLA in healthy donors. The PCR was carried out with 60 Vbeta primers and 13 Jbeta primers. TCRdb's copy holds only in-frame clones and misses some; the assay was immunoSEQ multiplex PCR. The data show about 180,000 clones, around 72% seen once. Specimen: PBMCs. These TCRs come from a woman in her fifties or sixties in good health and CMV-seropositive.

The V gene is TRBV30, the J gene TRBJ2-1; the match to TRBD2 covers 7 bases. Germline V CDR1 and CDR2: GTSNPN, SVGIG (reference sequence). The length of the CDR3 is 13 residues. J was trimmed by 1 base and V by 5 bases; bases with no gene match: 2. The CDR3 loop is CAWAGVSYNEQFF. The CDR3 DNA sequence: TGTGCCTGGGCGGGGGTGTCCTACAATGAGCAGTTCTTC. The whole variable domain, remainder taken from reference TRBV30 and TRBJ2-1, is SQTIHQWPATLVQPVGSPLSLECTVEGTSNPNLYWYRQAAGRGLQLLFYSVGIGQISSEVPQNLSASRPQDRQFILSSKKLLLSDSGFYLCAWAGVSYNEQFFGPGTRLTVL.

This rearrangement joins TRBV12-5 to TRBJ2-3, with D unresolved. The V gene's germline CDR1 is LGHNT and CDR2 FRNRAP. The CDR3 has 14 amino acids. Trimming cost V 3 bases and J 3 bases, with 10 bases left between them. The CDR3 region has the DNA TGTGCTAGTGGTTTAAGCTCTAGAACAGATACGCAGTATTTT. This gives the protein CASGLSSRTDTQYF.

This CDR3 reads CSARTGTSVETQYF. The CDR3 DNA follows: TGCAGCGCCCGTACCGGGACTAGCGTTGAGACCCAGTACTTC. V usage is TRBV29-1 and J usage is TRBJ2-5; 10 bases line up with TRBD2. This CDR3 region has 14 residues. Germline V gene sequence: CDR1 SQVTM, CDR2 ANQGSEA. V lost 7 bases, J lost 5 bases, and 10 bases stayed unmatched.

The chain uses TRBV21-1 and TRBJ1-1; TRBD1 was called by the table and not checked on the DNA. TRBV21-1 is given as a pseudogene. The CDR3 is 14 amino acids. DNA for the CDR3: TGTGCCAGCAGGACACAGGGGGGGAACACTGAAGCTTTCTTT. As protein: CASRTQGGNTEAFF.

The chain carries TRBV7-2 and TRBJ2-5, with unresolved D. This CDR3 contains 15 residues. The V gene lost 0 bases and the J gene lost 3 bases, with 11 bases spanning the gap. Germline-derived CDR1 and CDR2 are SGHTA and FQGNSA. CDR3 sequence: CASSLAHTTKETQYF. The CDR3 nucleotides are TGTGCCAGCAGCTTAGCGCATACTACCAAAGAGACCCAGTACTTC. Combining the CDR3 with reference TRBV7-2 and TRBJ2-5 gives the whole variable domain GAGVSQSPSNKVTEKGKDVELRCDPISGHTALYWYRQSLGQGLEFLIYFQGNSAPDKSGLPSDRFSAERTGGSVSTLTIQRTQQEDSAVYLCASSLAHTTKETQYFGPGTRLLVL.

This clone came up once. The chain is built from TRBV28 and TRBJ1-3; the D gene is possibly TRBD1 (5 bases). V lost 11 bases, J lost 7 bases, and 18 bases lay in between. Germline-derived CDR1 and CDR2 are MDHEN and SYDVKM. The CDR3 spans 13 residues. The chain's CDR3 is CASSNDRGNTIYF. DNA for the CDR3: TGTGCCTCGAGTAACGACCGGGGGAACACCATATATTTT.

The chain is built from TRBV5-1 and TRBJ2-7; TRBD1 aligns across 7 bases. Germline CDR1 reads SGHRS; CDR2 reads YFSETQ. The CDR3 has 14 amino acids. V shed 0 bases and J 5 bases; nucleotides not matched to a gene: 5. CDR3 amino acids: CASSLDRGYDEQYF. In DNA, the CDR3 is TGCGCCAGCAGCTTGGACAGGGGTTACGACGAGCAGTACTTC.

This rearrangement joins TRBV27 to TRBJ1-5, with 8 bases aligning to TRBD1. The CDR3 covers 14 residues. The V segment lost 4 bases and the J segment 7 bases; nucleotides outside the gene matches: 6. CDR1 and CDR2 from the germline V gene are MNHEY and SMNVEV (reference sequence). The CDR3 sequence: CASSSGQGEQPQHF. CDR3 coding DNA: TGTGCCAGCAGTTCTGGACAGGGAGAGCAGCCCCAGCATTTT.

This chain joins TRBV2 and TRBJ1-1; TRBD1 is a possible D gene (6 bases). Trimming took 5 bases from V and 4 from J, leaving 8 bases between them. This CDR3 contains 12 residues. Looked up from germline, CDR1 is SNHLY and CDR2 is FYNNEI. CDR3 residues: CASSQGFTEAFF. CDR3 in DNA: TGTGCCAGCAGTCAGGGGTTCACTGAAGCTTTCTTT.

This clone was observed a few times. V and J are TRBV5-1 and TRBJ2-3; 10 positions agree with TRBD2. Germline loops: CDR1 SGHRS, CDR2 YFSETQ. The CDR3 runs to 16 residues. Unmatched junction bases numbered 10, after V lost 3 bases and J lost 6 bases. The CDR3 spells CASSSASGGARDTQYF. Written as DNA, the CDR3 is TGCGCCAGCAGCTCCGCTAGCGGGGGCGCCAGGGATACGCAGTATTTT.

The chain uses TRBV29-1 and TRBJ2-7; TRBD1 aligns across 8 bases. The V gene's germline CDR1 is SQVTM and CDR2 ANQGSEA. This CDR3 has 15 residues. V was pared by 3 bases and J by 5 bases, with 12 bases of the junction left unmatched. The CDR3 region has the DNA TGCAGCGTTGACGGGGGTGCAGGGGGCTATCACGAGCAGTACTTC. As protein: CSVDGGAGGYHEQYF.

The chain combines TRBV7-9 with TRBJ1-2; D is possibly TRBD1 (6 bases). V shed 6 bases and J shed 9 bases, with 14 bases lying between them. In germline, CDR1 is SEHNR, CDR2 FQNEAQ (reference sequence). The CDR3 runs to 12 residues. The CDR3 region is CASSYTGTRYTF. Written as DNA, the CDR3 is TGTGCCAGCAGTTATACAGGGACCCGCTACACCTTC. Full variable domain (missing parts from reference TRBV7-9 and TRBJ1-2): DTGVSQNPRHKITKRGQNVTFRCDPISEHNRLYWYRQTLGQGPEFLTYFQNEAQLEKSRLLSDRFSAERPKGSFSTLEIQRTEQGDSAMYLCASSYTGTRYTFGSGTRLTVV.

This clone was recorded a few times. V and J are TRBV29-1 and TRBJ1-2; tentatively, D is TRBD1 (6 bases). Trimming pared 0 bases from V and 5 bases from J, leaving 19 bases between. Per germline, CDR1 SQVTM and CDR2 ANQGSEA. This CDR3 contains 16 residues. For the CDR3, the DNA is TGCAGCGTTGAAGATCAGGAAAGGGGGTCATGGTATGGCTACACCTTC. It is translated as CSVEDQERGSWYGYTF.

The chain uses TRBV30 and TRBJ2-5; possibly TRBD2 for D (6 bases). This CDR3 spans 13 amino acids. Germline V CDR1 and CDR2: GTSNPN, SVGIG (reference sequence). Trimming stripped 8 bases from V and 1 base from J, with 14 bases between. The CDR3 coding sequence is TGTGCCATCTTCGGGGACTTCCAAGAGACCCAGTACTTC. This translates into CAIFGDFQETQYF.

This clone was counted only a few times. CDR3 protein: CASSQDFQGLYGYTF. The CDR3 DNA sequence: TGCGCCAGCAGCCAAGATTTCCAGGGCCTCTATGGCTACACCTTC. The chain links TRBV4-3 to TRBJ1-2; D might be TRBD1 (5 bases). Germline values: CDR1 LGHNA, CDR2 YSLEER. V was cut by 0 bases and J by 4 bases, with 12 bases left in between. CDR3 length: 15 residues.

This clone has a single count. The rearrangement joins TRBV6-5 to TRBJ2-2, with a tentative D call TRBD2 (6 bases). The CDR3 runs 13 residues. Trimming removed 2 bases at V and 8 bases at J, with 9 bases between. Germline CDR1 is MNHEY and CDR2 is SVGAGI. The CDR3 here is CASSYRLAGELFF. The DNA for the CDR3 is TGTGCCAGCAGTTACAGGCTAGCGGGGGAGCTGTTTTTT.

The chain carries TRBV28 and TRBJ1-3; D possibly corresponds to TRBD1 (6 bases). V shed 3 bases and J shed 5 bases, with 14 bases lying between them. The CDR3 runs 15 residues. Looked up from germline, CDR1 is MDHEN and CDR2 is SYDVKM. In DNA, the CDR3 is TGTGCCAGCAGTTTGGCAGGGGCACGCAGAAACACCATATATTTT. Protein: CASSLAGARRNTIYF.

This chain joins TRBV4-3 and TRBJ1-2; 9 bases fit TRBD1. In germline, CDR1 is LGHNA, CDR2 YSLEER. J gave up 13 bases and V 2 bases, and 8 bases lay outside the gene matches. The CDR3 runs to 13 residues. CDR3 sequence reads: CASSQHPGQGVTF. The CDR3, as DNA: TGCGCCAGCAGCCAACATCCGGGACAGGGAGTCACCTTC.

This chain joins TRBV2 and TRBJ2-2; D possibly corresponds to TRBD1 (6 bases). This CDR3 region has 14 residues. Germline lookup yields CDR1 SNHLY and CDR2 FYNNEI. Trimming stripped 6 bases from V and 6 bases from J, with 14 bases between. For the CDR3, the DNA is TGTGCCAGCAGACAGGGCGGGTTTCCCGGGGAGCTGTTTTTT. Encoded protein: CASRQGGFPGELFF.

V gene TRBV7-6 combines with J gene TRBJ2-1; 7 bases fit TRBD1. The CDR3 covers 18 residues. Looked up from germline, CDR1 is SGHVS and CDR2 is FNYEAQ. Germline trimming cut 2 bases from V and 4 bases from J; bases unmatched to any gene: 14. The CDR3 region has the DNA TGTGCCAGCAGCTTAACTCCCTTGACAGGGACGCATTACAATGAGCAGTTCTTC. Protein: CASSLTPLTGTHYNEQFF.

The V call is TRBV2, the J call TRBJ1-2, with 10 bases lining up with TRBD1. Germline V gene lookup returns CDR1 SNHLY and CDR2 FYNNEI. The trim removed 6 bases at V and 6 bases at J, leaving 7 bases unmatched. CDR3 length equals 14 residues. CDR3 in DNA: TGTGCCAGCAGACGCACCGGGACAGGGGATGGCTACACCTTC. The encoded protein is CASRRTGTGDGYTF.

J is TRBJ1-1 and V is TRBV6-5, with TRBD1 matching 7 bases. The CDR3 runs to 14 residues. The V segment lost 8 bases and the J segment 4 bases; nucleotides outside the gene matches: 10. Germline CDR1 reads MNHEY; CDR2 reads SVGAGI. CDR3 protein: CASAPTGLVTEAFF. The CDR3 DNA reads as TGTGCCAGCGCCCCGACAGGGTTGGTCACTGAAGCTTTCTTT.

V and J are TRBV30 and TRBJ1-4; D not resolved. This CDR3 region has 12 residues. Germline CDR1 and CDR2: GTSNPN and SVGIG (reference sequence). V shed 6 bases and J shed 5 bases, with 10 bases lying between them. The CDR3 loop is CACESPNEKLFF. Written as DNA, the CDR3 is TGTGCCTGTGAGTCCCCGAATGAAAAACTGTTTTTT.

The chain joins TRBV4-2 to TRBJ1-1; D ambiguous. The CDR3 covers 17 residues. With 0 bases removed from V and 3 bases from J, the gap between germline ends came to 17 bases. The germline V gene encodes CDR1 LGHNA and CDR2 YNFKEQ. CDR3 residues: CASSQDLNGWPYTEAFF. CDR3 in DNA: TGTGCCAGCAGCCAAGATCTCAACGGGTGGCCTTACACTGAAGCTTTCTTT.

A remark on this clone: Additional DNA sequences in this sample encode the identical CDR3. The gene calls are TRBV5-1 and TRBJ2-7, with D possibly matching TRBD1 (5 bases). Germline lookup yields CDR1 SGHRS and CDR2 YFSETQ. Trimming left V 0 bases short and J 10 bases short, with 14 bases between. The CDR3 contains 13 residues. The CDR3 DNA reads TGCGCCAGCAGCTTGGGGCAGGGTGGAGAACAGTACTTC. Protein product: CASSLGQGGEQYF.

The V gene is TRBV4-2, the J gene TRBJ2-7; 7 bases align to TRBD2. The CDR3 has 14 amino acids. Trimming took 1 base from V and 4 from J; bases not matched to a gene: 4. Germline assignment: CDR1 LGHNA and CDR2 YNFKEQ. CDR3 sequence reads: CASSQAGEGYEQYF. In DNA form, the CDR3 reads TGTGCCAGCAGCCAAGCGGGGGAGGGGTACGAGCAGTACTTC.

The chain employs TRBV4-1 and TRBJ1-2, with D perhaps matching TRBD1 (5 bases). Germline-derived CDR1 and CDR2 are MGHRA and YSYEKL. V gave up 5 bases and J gave up 0 bases, with 16 bases separating them. The CDR3 has 16 amino acids. The CDR3 loop is CASSSSTGAANYGYTF. The CDR3 DNA is TGCGCCAGCAGCTCCTCCACAGGTGCCGCTAACTATGGCTACACCTTC.

The V gene is TRBV28, the J gene TRBJ2-2, with TRBD1 as a possible D gene (6 bases). The CDR3 is 15 residues long. Trimming pared 6 bases from V and 3 bases from J, leaving 14 bases between. Germline loops: CDR1 MDHEN, CDR2 SYDVKM. CDR3 coding DNA: TGTGCCAGCAGACCTAACAGGGTGGACACCGGGGAGCTGTTTTTT. Its protein is CASRPNRVDTGELFF.

The chain recombines TRBV19 with TRBJ1-1; D is ambiguous. Germline V gene sequence: CDR1 LNHDA, CDR2 SQIVND (reference sequence). V lost 0 bases and J lost 3, with 8 bases in between. This CDR3 comprises 14 residues. In nucleotides, the CDR3 is TGTGCCAGTAGTATAGATCCGGGAGACACTGAAGCTTTCTTT. Translating gives CASSIDPGDTEAFF.

This clone was observed a handful of times. The CDR3 DNA reads as TGTGCCAGCATGATTCAGGGGGTAGGCGAGCAGTACTTC. This sequence encodes CASMIQGVGEQYF. The chain combines TRBV2 with TRBJ2-7, with 7 bases that match TRBD1. Trimming at V came to 7 bases and at J to 6 bases, leaving 9 bases not matched to a gene. CDR1 is SNHLY, CDR2 FYNNEI, per germline. The CDR3 totals 13 residues.

This clone showed up just once. The genes are TRBV27 and TRBJ2-3; D perhaps matches TRBD1 (6 bases). This CDR3 spans 13 amino acids. V was clipped by 4 bases and J by 4 bases, with 9 bases between them. The germline CDR1 and CDR2 sequences are MNHEY and SMNVEV (reference sequence). The CDR3: CASSSGGPDTQYF. In DNA, the CDR3 is TGTGCCAGCAGTTCTGGGGGCCCAGATACGCAGTATTTT.

This clone has a handful of counts. The chain couples TRBV5-1 to TRBJ1-1; TRBD1 agrees at 8 bases. This CDR3 contains 16 residues. V lost 0 bases to trimming and J lost 0 bases; unmatched junction nucleotides: 4. Per the germline V gene, CDR1 is SGHRS and CDR2 is YFSETQ. The CDR3 protein is CASSLVGQGVNTEAFF. DNA for the CDR3: TGCGCCAGCAGCTTGGTAGGACAGGGAGTGAACACTGAAGCTTTCTTT.